A selection of T cell receptor beta chains follows, all from one sample in a study of shared clonotypes between healthy human individuals. The data were produced by immunoSEQ multiplex PCR, yet TCRdb's version contains in-frame clones alone and is incomplete. The sample has approximately 2,200,000 clones, around 93% seen once; the top ten hold 1.5% to 2%. Sequencing used naive CD8+ T cells from PBMCs. These receptors were taken from a man aged 18 to 30 in good health. Some clones in this sample may be carry-over from other donors' samples. Each CDR3 is given with its conserved first and last residue. A D gene is named only where the DNA matches it firmly. Rows may omit the clone size; those that give it use once, few, many or a size class.

CASSLGASGSNEQFF	TGTGCCAGCAGTTTAGGGGCTAGCGGATCCAATGAGCAGTTCTTC	TRBJ2-1	NA	TRBD2	TRBV27
CASSLGPGWGEKLFF	TGTGCCAGCAGCTTAGGCCCGGGATGGGGTGAAAAACTGTTTTTT	TRBJ1-4	NA	NA	TRBV7-9
CSAPTQGKAEAFF	TGCAGCGCCCCAACGCAGGGGAAAGCTGAAGCTTTCTTT	TRBJ1-1	once	NA	TRBV29-1
CASSYTGLPYNEQFF	TGCGCCAGCAGCTATACAGGGCTGCCCTACAATGAGCAGTTCTTC	TRBJ2-1	NA	NA	TRBV5-1
CATSREGNPNEQYF	TGTGCCACCAGCAGAGAAGGGAACCCCAACGAGCAGTACTTC	TRBJ2-7	NA	NA	TRBV15
CASSLRGRTYEQYF	TGTGCCAGTAGTCTCCGTGGGAGAACCTACGAGCAGTACTTC	TRBJ2-7	NA	NA	TRBV19
CASSFDGQRWTQYF	TGTGCCAGCAGCTTTGATGGACAGAGATGGACCCAGTACTTC	TRBJ2-5	NA	NA	TRBV7-8
CASSFDRGGEAFF	TGTGCCAGCAGCTTTGACAGGGGAGGTGAAGCTTTCTTT	TRBJ1-1	NA	TRBD1	TRBV11-2
CASSQDQRADTQYF	TGCGCCAGCAGCCAAGATCAGAGGGCAGATACGCAGTATTTT	TRBJ2-3	NA	NA	TRBV4-1
CASRPAGESNQPQHF	TGTGCCAGCAGACCGGCGGGGGAGAGCAATCAGCCCCAGCATTTT	TRBJ1-5	few	NA	TRBV27
CASSISGEVNQPQHF	TGTGCCAGTAGTATATCGGGGGAGGTCAATCAGCCCCAGCATTTT	TRBJ1-5	NA	NA	TRBV19
CASSRATGGKAEAFF	TGCGCCAGCAGCCGCGCTACAGGAGGCAAGGCTGAAGCTTTCTTT	TRBJ1-1	NA	NA	TRBV4-1
CASSSPRQDEQFF	TGCGCCAGCAGCTCCCCCCGGCAGGATGAGCAGTTCTTC	TRBJ2-1	NA	NA	TRBV5-1